This TCR beta chain was recovered during a study of T cell repertoires in cytomegalovirus infection. Whole-study context: Public TCR beta signatures marked donors with CMV infection and the matching HLA. Broader study findings: CMV carriers with the relevant HLA were identified by cumulative public TCR beta family frequency.

The length of the CDR3 is 12 residues. V was clipped by 1 base and J by 8 bases, with 11 bases between them. The V gene's germline CDR1 is GTSNPN and CDR2 SVGIG (reference sequence). As to this clonotype: Its specificity is not known.

MiXCR, applied by TCRdb to the reads, yields one record per CDR3 protein. Of approximately 260,000 distinct CDR3 sequences in the sample, approximately 22% were seen once. This rearrangement joins TRBV30 to TRBJ1-2; the D is unclear. The specimen was cultured PBMCs, collected from culture after CMV antigen stimulation. The sequence was obtained from a human donor in good health (CMV status not recorded). Some clones in this sample may be carry-over from other donors' samples. In DNA, the CDR3 is TGTGCCTGGAGTGCGGGAAAAGGAGGCTACACCTTC. This gives the protein CAWSAGKGGYTF.